These 29 T cell receptor beta chains were all obtained from the same sample, sequenced in a study of blood T cell repertoires in COVID-19. The method was immunoSEQ multiplex PCR; TCRdb's version includes in-frame clones alone and lacks a portion of them. The table has about 160,000 clones, roughly 84% seen once; the top ten hold roughly a tenth. Source material: peripheral blood. Receptor source: a woman of 80 years or more with active or convalescent COVID-19.

The chain combines TRBV15 with TRBJ1-2; D call uncertain. The CDR3 consists of 14 residues. Germline V CDR1 and CDR2: LNHNV, YYDKDF (reference sequence). Trimming took off 3 bases at V and 8 bases at J, with 16 bases between the two ends. The CDR3 DNA is TGTGCCACCAGCAGCCTTAAGCCGGGATGGGGCTACACCTTC. Amino acid sequence: CATSSLKPGWGYTF. Filled out from reference TRBV15 and TRBJ1-2, the complete variable domain reads DAMVIQNPRYQVTQFGKPVTLSCSQTLNHNVMYWYQQKSSQAPKLLFHYYDKDFNNEADTPDNFQSRRPNTSFCFLDIRSPGLGDTAMYLCATSSLKPGWGYTFGSGTRLTVV.

The chain carries TRBV11-2 and TRBJ1-1, with no clear D. Germline values: CDR1 SGHAT, CDR2 FQNNGV. The CDR3 runs 13 residues. V dropped 4 bases and J dropped 11 bases, with 17 bases sitting between them. CDR3 in amino acids: CASSSSPGREAFF. In DNA, the CDR3 is TGTGCCAGCAGCTCCTCCCCAGGTCGAGAGGCTTTCTTT. The full variable domain, its missing parts supplied by reference TRBV11-2 and TRBJ1-1, is EAGVAQSPRYKIIEKRQSVAFWCNPISGHATLYWYQQILGQGPKLLIQFQNNGVVDDSQLPKDRFSAERLKGVDSTLKIQPAKLEDSAVYLCASSSSPGREAFFGQGTRLTVV.

CDR3 region: CASSSTRGWQPQHF. For the CDR3, the DNA is TGTGCCAGTAGTTCGACCAGGGGTTGGCAGCCCCAGCATTTT. This chain joins TRBV19 and TRBJ1-5; possibly TRBD1 for D (6 bases). The germline CDR1 and CDR2 sequences are LNHDA and SQIVND (reference sequence). The CDR3 extends over 14 amino acids. Between the trimmed V and J ends, which lost 5 bases and 7 bases, there was a span of 15 bases.

The V gene is TRBV4-1, the J gene TRBJ2-3, with TRBD2 matching over 14 bases. The CDR3 is 22 amino acids. Germline values: CDR1 MGHRA, CDR2 YSYEKL. V gave up 2 bases and J gave up 1 base; unmatched junction bases: 17. The CDR3 sequence: CASSQRNPGLAGDDPRTDTQYF. The CDR3 coding sequence is TGCGCCAGCAGCCAAAGGAATCCGGGACTAGCGGGAGACGACCCTCGCACAGATACGCAGTATTTT.

This chain connects TRBV9 to TRBJ1-1, with 7 bases fitting TRBD1. The V gene's germline CDR1 is SGDLS and CDR2 YYNGEE. The CDR3 has 14 amino acids. V lost 3 bases, J lost 5 bases, and 7 bases stayed unmatched. CDR3 amino acids: CASSAEGGLTEAFF. The CDR3 DNA reads TGTGCCAGCAGCGCGGAAGGGGGCTTAACTGAAGCTTTCTTT.

This chain connects TRBV5-4 to TRBJ1-5; weak D call: TRBD1 (5 bases). The CDR3 spans 14 residues. Between the trimmed V and J ends, which lost 4 bases and 7 bases, there was a span of 15 bases. The V gene's germline CDR1 is SGHNT and CDR2 YYREEE (reference sequence). The CDR3 is CASSGDRTDQPQHF. The CDR3 coding sequence is TGTGCCAGCAGCGGAGACAGAACGGACCAGCCCCAGCATTTT.

This clone appeared a few times. The gene calls are TRBV5-6 and TRBJ1-5; maybe TRBD1 (6 bases). This CDR3 region has 15 residues. Germline CDR1 and CDR2: SGHDT and YYEEEE. V dropped 4 bases and J dropped 5 bases, with 16 bases sitting between them. CDR3 in amino acids: CASSNAQGSYQPQHF. The CDR3 DNA follows: TGTGCCAGCAGCAACGCCCAGGGGTCTTATCAGCCCCAGCATTTT. The complete variable domain, with remaining parts taken from reference TRBV5-6 and TRBJ1-5, reads DAGVTQSPTHLIKTRGQQVTLRCSPKSGHDTVSWYQQALGQGPQFIFQYYEEEERQRGNFPDRFSGHQFPNYSSELNVNALLLGDSALYLCASSNAQGSYQPQHFGDGTRLSIL.

V usage is TRBV7-7 and J usage is TRBJ2-5; D is possibly TRBD1 (5 bases). The germline CDR1 and CDR2 sequences are SSHAT and FNYEAQ (reference sequence). The CDR3 sequence is 16 residues long. Trimming left V 0 bases short and J 5 bases short, with 16 bases between. This chain's CDR3 is CASSLALPGQGETQYF. The CDR3 DNA sequence: TGTGCCAGCAGCTTAGCGCTCCCAGGGCAGGGTGAGACCCAGTACTTC. Supplemented by reference TRBV7-7 and TRBJ2-5, the full variable domain reads GAGVSQSPRYKVTKRGQDVTLRCDPISSHATLYWYQQALGQGPEFLTYFNYEAQPDKSGLPSDRFSAERPEGSISTLTIQRTEQRDSAMYRCASSLALPGQGETQYFGPGTRLLVL.

This clone has only one observation. This chain joins TRBV19 and TRBJ2-1, with TRBD2 matching over 14 bases. The CDR3 contains 16 residues. Germline V CDR1 and CDR2: LNHDA, SQIVND (reference sequence). J lost 13 bases, V lost 4 bases, and 12 bases had no gene match. The CDR3 DNA sequence: TGTGCCAGTAGTAGAAATGGCGGGACTAGCGGGAGTTACCAGTTCTTC. Translation: CASSRNGGTSGSYQFF. The complete variable domain, with remaining parts taken from reference TRBV19 and TRBJ2-1, reads DGGITQSPKYLFRKEGQNVTLSCEQNLNHDAMYWYRQDPGQGLRLIYYSQIVNDFQKGDIAEGYSVSREKKESFPLTVTSAQKNPTAFYLCASSRNGGTSGSYQFFGPGTRLTVL.

The chain links TRBV7-3 to TRBJ2-6; D may be TRBD2 (5 bases). Deletions cut 7 bases from V and 2 bases from J, with 12 bases between. The CDR3 runs 15 residues. Germline lookup yields CDR1 SGHTA and CDR2 FQGTGA. CDR3 residues: CASTLSGTGANVLTF. The CDR3 bases are TGTGCCAGCACTCTCAGCGGTACTGGGGCCAACGTCCTGACTTTC.

V is TRBV7-9 and J is TRBJ2-1, with D hard to call. Germline V gives CDR1 SEHNR, CDR2 FQNEAQ (reference sequence). Trimming took 1 base from V and 9 from J, leaving 10 bases between them. The CDR3 has 13 residues. CDR3 DNA sequence: TGTGCCAGCAGCTTAGTGTCGTCGGGTGAGCAGTTCTTC. Protein sequence: CASSLVSSGEQFF.

The chain links TRBV6-5 to TRBJ1-3; TRBD1 is a possible D gene (5 bases). Germline V gene data show CDR1 as MNHEY and CDR2 as SVGAGI. Trimming took 6 bases from V and 2 from J, leaving 14 bases between them. The CDR3 has 15 residues. The CDR3 region is CASSPMGGTGNTIYF. DNA for the CDR3: TGTGCCAGCAGCCCAATGGGGGGGACTGGAAACACCATATATTTT.

This chain connects TRBV11-2 to TRBJ2-2; unclear D gene. Trimming pared 0 bases from V and 6 bases from J, leaving 5 bases between. Germline values: CDR1 SGHAT, CDR2 FQNNGV. The CDR3 covers 13 residues. The CDR3 nucleotides read TGTGCCAGCAGCTTAGAAGAGGCCGGGGAGCTGTTTTTT. It yields the protein CASSLEEAGELFF.

This clone was counted between two and nine times. The chain recombines TRBV9 with TRBJ2-2; 7 nucleotides agree with TRBD2. This CDR3 region has 16 residues. Germline CDR1 and CDR2: SGDLS and YYNGEE. J gave up 3 bases and V 4 bases, and 9 bases lay outside the gene matches. Here the CDR3 reads CASSPRGGGYTGELFF. CDR3 nucleotide sequence: TGTGCCAGCAGCCCTCGTGGGGGGGGTTACACCGGGGAGCTGTTTTTT.

The chain is built from TRBV10-3 and TRBJ2-3, with TRBD2 identical over 7 bases. Germline trimming cut 3 bases from V and 4 bases from J; bases unmatched to any gene: 4. This CDR3 has 14 amino acids. Germline V gene lookup returns CDR1 ENHRY and CDR2 SYGVKD. Here the CDR3 reads CAISDAGVSDTQYF. The CDR3, as DNA: TGTGCCATCAGTGACGCGGGAGTGTCAGATACGCAGTATTTT.

This chain joins TRBV10-3 and TRBJ2-3; TRBD1 is a possible D gene (5 bases). CDR3 length equals 14 residues. Trimming left V 7 bases short and J 2 bases short, with 13 bases between. Germline values: CDR1 ENHRY, CDR2 SYGVKD. The CDR3 bases are TGTGCCATCAATCGTGCAGGGTCCACAGATACGCAGTATTTT. Protein sequence: CAINRAGSTDTQYF.

DNA of the CDR3: TGTGCCAGCAGCCCACTCCGAGGGTCACGCACTGAAGCTTTCTTT. This codes for CASSPLRGSRTEAFF. The chain uses TRBV7-9 and TRBJ1-1; D not certain. V lost 5 bases and J 4 bases, leaving 17 bases between the germline ends. The germline gives CDR1 SEHNR, CDR2 FQNEAQ (reference sequence). This CDR3 comprises 15 residues.

The chain recombines TRBV5-1 with TRBJ2-7; possibly TRBD1 for D (6 bases). Germline V gene lookup returns CDR1 SGHRS and CDR2 YFSETQ. The CDR3 totals 14 residues. Trimming took off 4 bases at V and 3 bases at J, with 14 bases between the two ends. The CDR3 region is CASSLFRGGYEQYF. The DNA for the CDR3 is TGCGCCAGCAGCCTGTTCAGAGGGGGCTACGAGCAGTACTTC. The complete variable domain, with remaining parts taken from reference TRBV5-1 and TRBJ2-7, reads KAGVTQTPRYLIKTRGQQVTLSCSPISGHRSVSWYQQTPGQGLQFLFEYFSETQRNKGNFPGRFSGRQFSNSRSEMNVSTLELGDSALYLCASSLFRGGYEQYFGPGTRLTVT.

Here the CDR3 reads CSARERLDTEAFF. CDR3 coding DNA: TGCAGCGCGAGAGAAAGATTGGACACTGAAGCTTTCTTT. The V gene is TRBV29-1, the J gene TRBJ1-1, with no clear D. Germline V gene data show CDR1 as SQVTM and CDR2 as ANQGSEA. This CDR3 has 13 amino acids. The V and J ends lost 7 bases and 3 bases respectively, with 15 bases between them.

A single count supports this clone. V usage is TRBV5-1 and J usage is TRBJ2-2; 7 bases are a match to TRBD1. Trimming removed 4 bases from V and 5 bases from J; junction bases left unmatched: 2. CDR3 length equals 13 residues. Germline V CDR1 and CDR2: SGHRS, YFSETQ. The CDR3 region is CASSDRVTGELFF. The CDR3, as DNA: TGCGCCAGCAGCGACAGGGTAACCGGGGAGCTGTTTTTT.

This clone was seen a single time. The CDR3 coding sequence is TGCAGTGCTAGTCGGGACAGCTCCTACAATGAGCAGTTCTTC. Translating it yields CSASRDSSYNEQFF. This sequence joins TRBV20-1 and TRBJ2-1; 7 bases align to TRBD1. V gave up 3 bases and J gave up 0 bases; unmatched junction bases: 2. The CDR3 is 14 residues long. Germline V gene lookup returns CDR1 DFQATT and CDR2 SNEGSKA (reference sequence).

The V call is TRBV6-5, the J call TRBJ2-7; 10 bases align to TRBD1. The trim removed 6 bases at V and 12 bases at J, leaving 14 bases unmatched. The CDR3 extends over 14 amino acids. CDR1 is MNHEY and CDR2 is SVGAGI in the germline V gene. For the CDR3, the DNA is TGTGCCAGCAGCCGACAGGGGGCACCGTTGGAGTCGTACTTC. This sequence encodes CASSRQGAPLESYF.

This rearrangement joins TRBV6-5 to TRBJ2-5, with TRBD1 as a possible D gene (6 bases). V was pared by 8 bases and J by 3 bases, with 16 bases between. This CDR3 is built from 14 residues. Germline CDR1 is MNHEY and CDR2 is SVGAGI. The CDR3 spells CASFSRGREETQYF. The DNA for the CDR3 is TGTGCCAGCTTCTCCAGGGGACGAGAAGAGACCCAGTACTTC.

In the case of this clone: The junction and the germline gene differ at one end; a read error may be behind it. The chain couples TRBV7-7 to TRBJ2-2; TRBD2 matches 7 bases. Germline assignment: CDR1 SSHAT and CDR2 FNYEAQ (reference sequence). The CDR3 is 15 amino acids. The CDR3 DNA is TGTGCTAGCAGCCCCCTGAGCGGGGAATCCGGGGAGCTGTTTTTT. This gives the protein CASSPLSGESGELFF.

The V gene is TRBV5-4, the J gene TRBJ2-2; 7 nucleotides align to TRBD2. Per the germline V gene, CDR1 is SGHNT and CDR2 is YYREEE (reference sequence). The CDR3 totals 16 residues. Germline trimming cut 4 bases from V and 3 bases from J; bases unmatched to any gene: 9. CDR3 amino acids: CASSPPGLSHTGELFF. CDR3 DNA: TGTGCCAGCAGCCCTCCGGGACTAAGCCACACCGGGGAGCTGTTTTTT. The entire variable domain, with the rest obtained from reference TRBV5-4 and TRBJ2-2, is as follows: ETGVTQSPTHLIKTRGQQVTLRCSSQSGHNTVSWYQQALGQGPQFIFQYYREEENGRGNFPPRFSGLQFPNYSSELNVNALELDDSALYLCASSPPGLSHTGELFFGEGSRLTVL.

In DNA, the CDR3 is TGTGCCAGCAGCTCCGAGGGATGGGGAGACACTGAAGCTTTCTTT. It specifies CASSSEGWGDTEAFF. The V and J genes are TRBV4-2 and TRBJ1-1; D is ambiguous. V lost 5 bases and J 3 bases, leaving 16 bases between the germline ends. This CDR3 comprises 15 residues. In germline, CDR1 is LGHNA, CDR2 YNFKEQ.

The sample holds one count of this clone. CDR3 DNA sequence: TGCAGCGCCCTCAACCCCGGGGGACAGGGAGCTACGCAGTATTTT. This sequence encodes CSALNPGGQGATQYF. The rearrangement joins TRBV29-1 to TRBJ2-3; 9 nucleotides match TRBD1. V lost 7 bases to trimming and J lost 8 bases; unmatched junction nucleotides: 16. CDR1 is SQVTM and CDR2 is ANQGSEA in the germline V gene. The CDR3 runs 15 residues.

The chain couples TRBV19 to TRBJ2-3, with TRBD2 matching over 10 bases. This CDR3 comprises 14 residues. Trimming took 7 bases from V and 4 from J; bases not matched to a gene: 5. CDR1 LNHDA and CDR2 SQIVND come from the germline V gene (reference sequence). The CDR3 spells CASMSGRGSDTQYF. CDR3 nucleotide sequence: TGTGCCAGTATGAGCGGGAGGGGGTCAGATACGCAGTATTTT.

This chain uses TRBV5-5 with TRBJ2-7; possibly TRBD1 for D (5 bases). The CDR3 sequence is 14 residues long. The V end was cut by 1 base, the J end by 2 bases, with 10 bases between. The germline V gene encodes CDR1 SGHKS and CDR2 YYEKEE (reference sequence). In nucleotides, the CDR3 is TGTGCCAGCAGCTTGCGGACATACCCCTACGAGCAGTACTTC. Translated, it gives CASSLRTYPYEQYF. Full variable domain (remainder filled in from reference TRBV5-5 and TRBJ2-7): DAGVTQSPTHLIKTRGQQVTLRCSPISGHKSVSWYQQVLGQGPQFIFQYYEKEERGRGNFPDRFSARQFPNYSSELNVNALLLGDSALYLCASSLRTYPYEQYFGPGTRLTVT.